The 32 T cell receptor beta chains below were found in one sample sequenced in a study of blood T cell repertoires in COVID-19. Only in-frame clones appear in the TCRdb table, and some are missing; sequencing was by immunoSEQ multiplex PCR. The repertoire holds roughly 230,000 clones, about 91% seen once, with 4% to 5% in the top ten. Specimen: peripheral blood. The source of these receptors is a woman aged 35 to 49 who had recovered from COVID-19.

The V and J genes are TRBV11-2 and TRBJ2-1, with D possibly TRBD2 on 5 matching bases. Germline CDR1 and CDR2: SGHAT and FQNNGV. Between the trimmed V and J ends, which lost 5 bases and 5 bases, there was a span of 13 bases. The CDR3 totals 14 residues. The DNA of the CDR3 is TGTGCCAGCAGCCCTGCGGGTACTGACAATGAGCAGTTCTTC. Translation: CASSPAGTDNEQFF.

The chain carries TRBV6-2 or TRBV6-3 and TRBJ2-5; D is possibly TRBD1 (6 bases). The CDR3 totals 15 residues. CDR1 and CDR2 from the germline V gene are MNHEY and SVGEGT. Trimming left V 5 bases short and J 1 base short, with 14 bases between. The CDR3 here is CASSDLRTAQETQYF. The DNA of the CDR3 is TGTGCCAGCAGTGACCTCAGGACAGCCCAAGAGACCCAGTACTTC.

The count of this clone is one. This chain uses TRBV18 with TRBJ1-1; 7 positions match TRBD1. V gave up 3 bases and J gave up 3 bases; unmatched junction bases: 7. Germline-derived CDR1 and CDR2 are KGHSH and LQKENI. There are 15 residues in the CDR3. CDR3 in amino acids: CASSPKSGTDTEAFF. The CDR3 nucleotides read TGTGCCAGCTCACCCAAATCGGGGACAGACACTGAAGCTTTCTTT.

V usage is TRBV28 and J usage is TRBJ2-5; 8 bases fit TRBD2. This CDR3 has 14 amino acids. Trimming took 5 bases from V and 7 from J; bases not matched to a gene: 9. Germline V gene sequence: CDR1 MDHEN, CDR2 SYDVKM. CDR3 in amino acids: CASSPRTSLRTQYF. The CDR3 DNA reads TGTGCCAGCAGTCCGAGGACTAGCTTGAGGACCCAGTACTTC.

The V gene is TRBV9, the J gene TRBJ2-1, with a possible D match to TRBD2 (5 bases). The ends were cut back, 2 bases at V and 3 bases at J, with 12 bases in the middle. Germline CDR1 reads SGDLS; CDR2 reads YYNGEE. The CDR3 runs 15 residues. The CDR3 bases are TGTGCCAGCAGCGTGCTGCTAGCAGGCTACAATGAGCAGTTCTTC. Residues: CASSVLLAGYNEQFF.

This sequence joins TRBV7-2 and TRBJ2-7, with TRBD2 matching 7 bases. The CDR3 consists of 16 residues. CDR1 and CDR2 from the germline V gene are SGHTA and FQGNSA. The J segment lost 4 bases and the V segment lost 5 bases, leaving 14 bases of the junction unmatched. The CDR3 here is CASSQGASGGVYEQYF. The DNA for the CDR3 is TGTGCCAGCAGCCAGGGCGCTAGCGGAGGAGTGTACGAGCAGTACTTC.

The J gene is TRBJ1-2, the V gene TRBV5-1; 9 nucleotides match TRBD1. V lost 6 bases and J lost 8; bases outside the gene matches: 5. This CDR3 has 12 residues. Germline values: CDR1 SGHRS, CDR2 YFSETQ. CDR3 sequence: CASTTGGRGYTF. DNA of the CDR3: TGCGCCAGCACGACAGGGGGTCGGGGCTACACCTTC.

CDR3 nucleotide sequence: TGTGCCAGCAGCCCGTCGACCGCGGATAATTCACCCCTCCACTTT. This encodes CASSPSTADNSPLHF. The rearrangement links TRBV9 to TRBJ1-6; unclear D gene. This CDR3 region has 15 residues. The V gene's germline CDR1 is SGDLS and CDR2 YYNGEE. Trimming removed 4 bases at V and 5 bases at J, with 13 bases between.

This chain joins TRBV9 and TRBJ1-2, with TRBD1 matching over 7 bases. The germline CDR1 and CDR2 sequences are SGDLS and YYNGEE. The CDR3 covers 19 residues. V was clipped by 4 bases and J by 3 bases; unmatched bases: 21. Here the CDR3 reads CASSPTKAYITGVDYGYTF. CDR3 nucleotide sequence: TGTGCCAGCAGCCCCACCAAGGCCTACATAACAGGGGTTGACTATGGCTACACCTTC.

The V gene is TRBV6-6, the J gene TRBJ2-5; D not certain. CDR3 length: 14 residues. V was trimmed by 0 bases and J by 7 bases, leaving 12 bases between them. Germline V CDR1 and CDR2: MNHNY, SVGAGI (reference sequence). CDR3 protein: CASSYSIALGTQYF. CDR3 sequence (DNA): TGTGCCAGCAGTTACTCTATAGCTCTTGGGACCCAGTACTTC.

The CDR3 nucleotides read TGCGCCAGCAGCCCGTACACAGGGGGCACAGTGTCACCCCTCCACTTT. It specifies CASSPYTGGTVSPLHF. This chain uses TRBV4-1 with TRBJ1-6, with TRBD1 identical over 9 bases. CDR3 length: 16 residues. V lost 4 bases to trimming and J lost 10 bases; unmatched junction nucleotides: 11. Germline assignment: CDR1 MGHRA and CDR2 YSYEKL.

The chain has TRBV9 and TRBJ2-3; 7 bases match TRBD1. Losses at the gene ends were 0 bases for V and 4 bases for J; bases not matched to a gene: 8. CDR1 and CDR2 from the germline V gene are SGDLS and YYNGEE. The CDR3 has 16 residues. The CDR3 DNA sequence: TGTGCCAGCAGCGTAGATCCAGGGGGTTCCGCAGATACGCAGTATTTT. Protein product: CASSVDPGGSADTQYF.

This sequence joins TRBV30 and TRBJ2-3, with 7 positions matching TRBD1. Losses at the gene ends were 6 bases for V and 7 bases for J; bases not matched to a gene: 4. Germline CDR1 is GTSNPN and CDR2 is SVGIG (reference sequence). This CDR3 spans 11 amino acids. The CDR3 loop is CACETGYTQYF. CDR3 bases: TGTGCCTGCGAGACAGGGTATACGCAGTATTTT.

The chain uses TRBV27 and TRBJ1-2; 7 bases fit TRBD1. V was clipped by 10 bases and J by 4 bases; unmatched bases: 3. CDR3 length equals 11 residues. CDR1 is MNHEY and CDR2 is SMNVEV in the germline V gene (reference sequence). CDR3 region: CATWTGYGYTF. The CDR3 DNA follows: TGTGCCACGTGGACAGGCTATGGCTACACCTTC.

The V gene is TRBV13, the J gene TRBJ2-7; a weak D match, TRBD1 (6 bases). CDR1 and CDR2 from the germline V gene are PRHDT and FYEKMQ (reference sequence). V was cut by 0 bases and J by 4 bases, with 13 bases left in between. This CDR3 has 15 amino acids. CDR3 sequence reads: CASSLGQGFEYEQYF. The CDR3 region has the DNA TGTGCCAGCAGCTTAGGACAGGGTTTTGAGTACGAGCAGTACTTC.

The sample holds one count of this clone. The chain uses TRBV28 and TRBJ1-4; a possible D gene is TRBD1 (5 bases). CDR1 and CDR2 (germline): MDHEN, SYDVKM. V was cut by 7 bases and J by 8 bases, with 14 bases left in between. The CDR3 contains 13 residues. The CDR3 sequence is CASNRPGEEKLFF. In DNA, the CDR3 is TGTGCCAGCAATAGACCGGGGGAGGAAAAACTGTTTTTT.

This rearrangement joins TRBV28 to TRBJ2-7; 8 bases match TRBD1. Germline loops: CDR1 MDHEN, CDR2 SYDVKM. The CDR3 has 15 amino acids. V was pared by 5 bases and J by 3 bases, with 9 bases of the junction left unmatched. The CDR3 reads CASSAPGQEVYEQYF. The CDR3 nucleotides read TGTGCCAGCAGTGCACCGGGACAGGAGGTCTACGAGCAGTACTTC.

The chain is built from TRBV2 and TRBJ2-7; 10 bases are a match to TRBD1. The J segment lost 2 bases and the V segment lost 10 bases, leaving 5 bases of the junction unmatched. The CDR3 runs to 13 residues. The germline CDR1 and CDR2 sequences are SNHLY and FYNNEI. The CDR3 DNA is TGTGCCACCCGGACAGGGGGAACCTACGAGCAGTACTTC. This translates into CATRTGGTYEQYF.

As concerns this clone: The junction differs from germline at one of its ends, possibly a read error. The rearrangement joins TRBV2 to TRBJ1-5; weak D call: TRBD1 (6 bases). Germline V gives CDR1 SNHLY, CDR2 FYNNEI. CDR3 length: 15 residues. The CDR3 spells CASSEDGTRNQPQHF. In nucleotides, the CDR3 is TGTGCCAGCAGCGAAGACGGGACACGGAATCAGCCCCAGCATTTT.

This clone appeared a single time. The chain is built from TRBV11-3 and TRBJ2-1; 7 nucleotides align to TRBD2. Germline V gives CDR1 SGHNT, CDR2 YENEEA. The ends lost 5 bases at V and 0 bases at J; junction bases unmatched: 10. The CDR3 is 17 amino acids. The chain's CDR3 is CASSGDLAESSYNEQFF. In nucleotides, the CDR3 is TGTGCCAGCAGCGGCGATCTAGCGGAGAGCTCCTACAATGAGCAGTTCTTC.

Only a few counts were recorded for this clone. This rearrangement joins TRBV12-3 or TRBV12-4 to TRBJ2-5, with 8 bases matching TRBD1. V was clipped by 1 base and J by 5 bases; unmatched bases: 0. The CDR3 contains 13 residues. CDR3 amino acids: CASSLGTGETQYF. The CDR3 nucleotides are TGTGCCAGCAGTTTAGGGACAGGGGAGACCCAGTACTTC.

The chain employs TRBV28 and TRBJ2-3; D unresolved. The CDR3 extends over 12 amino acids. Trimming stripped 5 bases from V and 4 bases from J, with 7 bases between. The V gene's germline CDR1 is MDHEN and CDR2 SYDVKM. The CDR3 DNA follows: TGTGCCAGCAGTAGTAGCCCAGATACGCAGTATTTT. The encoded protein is CASSSSPDTQYF.

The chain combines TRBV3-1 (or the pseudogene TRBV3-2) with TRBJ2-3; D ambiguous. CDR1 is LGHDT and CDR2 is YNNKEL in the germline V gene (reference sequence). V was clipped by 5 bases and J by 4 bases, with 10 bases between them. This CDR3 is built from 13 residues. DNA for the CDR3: TGTGCCAGCAGCTCCGACTGGTCAGATACGCAGTATTTT. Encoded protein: CASSSDWSDTQYF.

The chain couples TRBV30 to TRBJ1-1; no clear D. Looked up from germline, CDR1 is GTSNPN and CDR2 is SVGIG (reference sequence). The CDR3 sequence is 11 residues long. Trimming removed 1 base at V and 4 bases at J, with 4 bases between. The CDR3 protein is CAWSAVTEAFF. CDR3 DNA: TGTGCCTGGAGTGCGGTCACTGAAGCTTTCTTT.

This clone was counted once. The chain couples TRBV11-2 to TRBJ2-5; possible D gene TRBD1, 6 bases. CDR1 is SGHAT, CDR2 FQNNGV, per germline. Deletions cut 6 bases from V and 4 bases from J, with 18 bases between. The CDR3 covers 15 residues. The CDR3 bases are TGTGCCAGCAGACCGTGGGGGCCGAGATTAGAGACCCAGTACTTC. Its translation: CASRPWGPRLETQYF.

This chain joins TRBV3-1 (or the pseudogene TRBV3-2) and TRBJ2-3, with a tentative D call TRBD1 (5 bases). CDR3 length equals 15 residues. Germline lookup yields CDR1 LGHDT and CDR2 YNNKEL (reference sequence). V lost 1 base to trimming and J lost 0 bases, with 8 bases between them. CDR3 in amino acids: CASSQVGASTDTQYF. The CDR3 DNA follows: TGTGCCAGCAGCCAAGTTGGGGCTAGCACAGATACGCAGTATTTT.

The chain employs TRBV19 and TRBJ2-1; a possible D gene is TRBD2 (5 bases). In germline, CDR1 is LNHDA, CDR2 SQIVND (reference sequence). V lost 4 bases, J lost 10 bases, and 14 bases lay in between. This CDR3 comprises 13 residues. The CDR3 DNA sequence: TGTGCCAGTAGTACTGCGGGTTTCGGCGAGCAGTTCTTC. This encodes CASSTAGFGEQFF.

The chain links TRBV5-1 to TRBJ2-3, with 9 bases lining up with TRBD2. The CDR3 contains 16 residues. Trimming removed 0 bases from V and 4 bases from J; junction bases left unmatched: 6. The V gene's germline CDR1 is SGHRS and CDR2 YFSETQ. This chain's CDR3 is CASSLVPSGGPDTQYF. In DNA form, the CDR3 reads TGCGCCAGCAGCTTGGTACCCAGCGGGGGGCCAGATACGCAGTATTTT.

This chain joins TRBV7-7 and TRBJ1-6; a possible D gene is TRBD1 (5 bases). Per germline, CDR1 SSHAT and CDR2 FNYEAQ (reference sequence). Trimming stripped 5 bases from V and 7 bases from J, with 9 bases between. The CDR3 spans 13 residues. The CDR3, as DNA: TGTGCCAGCAGCCTTAGACAGAATTCACCCCTCCACTTT. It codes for CASSLRQNSPLHF.

CDR3 sequence (DNA): TGCGCCAGCAGCTTAACCTCCGGGACACCGGATGGCTACACCTTC. Its protein product is CASSLTSGTPDGYTF. The gene calls are TRBV5-1 and TRBJ1-2; perhaps TRBD1 as D (6 bases). Germline CDR1 and CDR2: SGHRS and YFSETQ. Trimming took off 2 bases at V and 6 bases at J, with 17 bases between the two ends. The CDR3 extends over 15 amino acids.

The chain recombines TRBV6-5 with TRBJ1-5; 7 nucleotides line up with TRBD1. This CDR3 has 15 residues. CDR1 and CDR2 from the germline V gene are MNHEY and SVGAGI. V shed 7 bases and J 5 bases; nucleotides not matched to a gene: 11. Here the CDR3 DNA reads TGTGCCAGCACAATCTCGCAGGGGGGAGATCAGCCCCAGCATTTT. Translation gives CASTISQGGDQPQHF.

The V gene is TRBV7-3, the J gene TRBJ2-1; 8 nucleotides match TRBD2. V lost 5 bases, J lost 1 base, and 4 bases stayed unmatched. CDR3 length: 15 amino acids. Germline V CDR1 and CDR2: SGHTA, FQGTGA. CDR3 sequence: CASSPRGGSYNEQFF. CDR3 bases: TGTGCCAGCAGCCCACGGGGGGGGTCCTACAATGAGCAGTTCTTC.